A single sample is the source of the 10 T cell receptor beta chains below, sequenced in a study of cytomegalovirus exposure and HLA in healthy donors. PCR was performed using 60 Vbeta and 13 Jbeta primers. Only in-frame clones appear in the TCRdb table, and some are missing; sequencing was by immunoSEQ multiplex PCR. The sample lists 120,000 to 150,000 clones, 78% occurring once. Material: PBMCs. The receptors were gathered from a male donor in good health and CMV-seronegative.

This clone has more than one count but fewer than ten. The chain combines TRBV30 with TRBJ1-5; D uncertain. Looked up from germline, CDR1 is GTSNPN and CDR2 is SVGIG (reference sequence). V was clipped by 3 bases and J by 6 bases, with 15 bases between them. CDR3 length: 14 residues. This chain's CDR3 is CAWSPGTWSQPQHF. The CDR3, as DNA: TGTGCCTGGAGCCCCGGTACGTGGAGTCAGCCCCAGCATTTT.

V is TRBV5-4 and J is TRBJ1-1; D remains ambiguous. V was shortened by 6 bases and J by 4 bases, with 13 bases between the two germline ends. This CDR3 has 13 residues. CDR1 and CDR2 (germline): SGHNT, YYREEE (reference sequence). The CDR3 loop reads CASTPGSATEAFF. CDR3 DNA sequence: TGTGCCAGCACCCCGGGGTCGGCCACTGAAGCTTTCTTT.

V gene TRBV6-6 combines with J gene TRBJ1-4, with 8 bases lining up with TRBD1. In germline, CDR1 is MNHNY, CDR2 SVGAGI (reference sequence). The CDR3 totals 13 residues. V lost 4 bases, J lost 8 bases, and 3 bases stayed unmatched. In DNA form, the CDR3 reads TGTGCCAGCAGTTCGTGGACAGGGGAAAAACTGTTTTTT. Amino acid sequence: CASSSWTGEKLFF.

CDR3 DNA sequence: TGTGCCAGCAGTGACGGCAGCGGGGGTAGCTCCTACAATGAGCAGTTCTTC. This gives the protein CASSDGSGGSSYNEQFF. The rearrangement joins TRBV6-4 to TRBJ2-1; 8 bases align to TRBD2. The trim removed 2 bases at V and 0 bases at J, leaving 6 bases unmatched. Germline lookup yields CDR1 MRHNA and CDR2 SNTAGT. This CDR3 has 17 amino acids.

This sequence joins TRBV7-9 and TRBJ2-7; 8 bases match TRBD2. The CDR3 covers 15 residues. V dropped 1 base and J dropped 0; count of bases not matched to a gene: 2. Germline lookup yields CDR1 SEHNR and CDR2 FQNEAQ (reference sequence). CDR3 amino acids: CASSLGTSTSYEQYF. CDR3 DNA: TGTGCCAGCAGCTTAGGGACTAGCACCTCCTACGAGCAGTACTTC.

As concerns this clone: Its ends do not fully match the called genes, so a read error is possible. This rearrangement joins TRBV7-7 to TRBJ1-3; D is ambiguous. Germline V gene sequence: CDR1 SSHAT, CDR2 FNYEAQ (reference sequence). The CDR3 runs 13 residues. CDR3 loop: CASSLVSGNTIYF. Written as DNA, the CDR3 is TGTGCTAGCAGCTTAGTCTCCGGAAACACCATATATTTT.

The chain combines TRBV4-3 with TRBJ1-6; no firm D call. V was pared by 0 bases and J by 0 bases, with 12 bases between. The V gene's germline CDR1 is LGHNA and CDR2 YSLEER. CDR3 length equals 18 residues. CDR3 bases: TGCGCCAGCAGCCAAGATATACGGGGTAGCTCCTATAATTCACCCCTCCACTTT. It specifies CASSQDIRGSSYNSPLHF.

The chain joins TRBV5-1 to TRBJ2-1, with D perhaps matching TRBD2 (6 bases). Deletions cut 0 bases from V and 8 bases from J, with 18 bases between. This CDR3 spans 16 amino acids. Germline V gene data show CDR1 as SGHRS and CDR2 as YFSETQ. CDR3 sequence: CASSLVRDWGEDEQFF. In DNA form, the CDR3 reads TGCGCCAGCAGCTTGGTCCGGGACTGGGGAGAGGATGAGCAGTTCTTC.

The rearrangement links TRBV6-5 to TRBJ2-7, with D possibly TRBD2 on 5 matching bases. This CDR3 is built from 11 residues. Germline V gene data show CDR1 as MNHEY and CDR2 as SVGAGI. Between the trimmed V and J ends, which lost 5 bases and 4 bases, there was a span of 6 bases. Written as DNA, the CDR3 is TGTGCCAGCAGTACGGGGTACGAGCAGTACTTC. It translates to CASSTGYEQYF.

V usage is TRBV5-1 and J usage is TRBJ1-1, with D hard to call. There are 14 residues in the CDR3. V lost 2 bases and J lost 4, with 12 bases in between. The germline V gene has CDR1 SGHRS and CDR2 YFSETQ. The CDR3 is CASSFGIRGTEAFF. CDR3 bases: TGCGCCAGCAGCTTCGGTATTCGAGGCACTGAAGCTTTCTTT.